This is a list of T cell receptor beta chains from one sample in a study of shared clonotypes between healthy human individuals. Here immunoSEQ multiplex PCR was the method, and the copy in TCRdb shows in-frame clones only, minus some. The sample lists around 2,000,000 clones, approximately 94% seen once, with around 1.7% in the top ten. Sequenced input: naive CD8+ T cells from PBMCs. The receptors here all came from a young man in good health. Some clones in this sample may be carry-over from other donors' samples. Each CDR3 is given with its conserved first and last residue. Fields, in order: J gene, D gene, V gene, clone size, CDR3 protein, CDR3 DNA. A D gene is named only where the DNA matches it firmly. Not all rows give a size; the values are once, few, many and, for expanded clones, a class.

J: TRBJ2-2
D: -
V: TRBV11-2
size: -
CDR3: CASSLEYWAGELFF
DNA: TGTGCCAGCAGCTTAGAATATTGGGCCGGGGAGCTGTTTTTT

J: TRBJ2-7
D: TRBD1
V: TRBV7-9
size: -
CDR3: CASGTGAAYEQYF
DNA: TGTGCCAGCGGGACAGGGGCGGCCTACGAGCAGTACTTC

J: TRBJ1-4
D: -
V: TRBV6-1
size: -
CDR3: CASSLHTVGDEKLFF
DNA: TGTGCCAGCAGTCTACACACGGTGGGGGATGAAAAACTGTTTTTT

J: TRBJ2-1
D: -
V: TRBV9
size: -
CDR3: CASSVGGGTNEQFF
DNA: TGTGCCAGCAGCGTAGGTGGCGGGACTAATGAGCAGTTCTTC

J: TRBJ2-4
D: TRBD1
V: TRBV11-3
size: -
CDR3: CASSFGGRGNGKNIQYF
DNA: TGTGCCAGCAGCTTTGGGGGCAGGGGGAACGGCAAAAACATTCAGTACTTC

J: TRBJ1-1
D: TRBD1
V: TRBV19
size: -
CDR3: CASSEPTGEGMNTEAFF
DNA: TGTGCCAGTAGCGAGCCGACAGGGGAGGGGATGAACACTGAAGCTTTCTTT

J: TRBJ2-5
D: -
V: TRBV11-3
size: -
CDR3: CASSYRVPAGGQETQYF
DNA: TGTGCCAGCAGCTACCGGGTCCCGGCAGGGGGGCAAGAGACCCAGTACTTC

J: TRBJ1-1
D: TRBD1
V: TRBV27
size: -
CDR3: CASSSRPRGLNTEAFF
DNA: TGTGCCAGCAGTTCCCGCCCCAGGGGGCTGAACACTGAAGCTTTCTTT

J: TRBJ2-7
D: -
V: TRBV5-1
size: -
CDR3: CASSLELGSYEQYF
DNA: TGCGCCAGCAGCTTGGAACTCGGATCCTACGAGCAGTACTTC

J: TRBJ2-7
D: TRBD2
V: TRBV30
size: -
CDR3: CASLGLAGSSYEQYF
DNA: TGTGCCTCCTTAGGACTAGCGGGTTCCTCCTACGAGCAGTACTTC

J: TRBJ1-1
D: -
V: TRBV7-9
size: few
CDR3: CASSSEVPGVDTEAFF
DNA: TGTGCCAGCAGCTCAGAGGTCCCGGGGGTGGACACTGAAGCTTTCTTT

J: TRBJ1-4
D: -
V: TRBV19
size: -
CDR3: CASSIRGEGNEKLFF
DNA: TGTGCCAGTAGTATAAGGGGAGAAGGGAATGAAAAACTGTTTTTT

J: TRBJ1-1
D: -
V: TRBV5-4
size: -
CDR3: CASSYKRERNTEAFF
DNA: TGTGCCAGCAGCTACAAAAGGGAGCGGAACACTGAAGCTTTCTTT

J: TRBJ1-5
D: TRBD1
V: TRBV5-8
size: -
CDR3: CASSPGQEMNQPQHF
DNA: TGTGCCAGCAGCCCCGGACAGGAGATGAATCAGCCCCAGCATTTT

J: TRBJ1-5
D: -
V: TRBV2
size: -
CDR3: CASSEEVVRGGNQPQHF
DNA: TGTGCCAGCAGTGAAGAGGTCGTCAGGGGTGGCAATCAGCCCCAGCATTTT

J: TRBJ2-2
D: -
V: TRBV6-6
size: -
CDR3: CASSYGRTGELFF
DNA: TGTGCCAGCAGTTACGGTCGGACCGGGGAGCTGTTTTTT

J: TRBJ1-1
D: TRBD1
V: TRBV5-1
size: -
CDR3: CASSLPTGGLNTEAFF
DNA: TGCGCCAGCAGCTTGCCCACAGGGGGCTTGAACACTGAAGCTTTCTTT

J: TRBJ2-7
D: -
V: TRBV6-6
size: -
CDR3: CASSSDRGAYEQYF
DNA: TGTGCCAGCAGTTCGGACCGGGGTGCCTACGAGCAGTACTTC

J: TRBJ2-3
D: TRBD2
V: TRBV7-6
size: -
CDR3: CASSTLPSGLTTDTQYF
DNA: TGTGCCAGCAGCACCCTCCCTAGCGGTCTAACGACAGATACGCAGTATTTT

J: TRBJ1-5
D: -
V: TRBV19
size: -
CDR3: CASSIKPADSNQPQHF
DNA: TGTGCCAGTAGTATAAAGCCGGCGGATAGCAATCAGCCCCAGCATTTT

J: TRBJ1-1
D: TRBD1
V: TRBV7-9
size: -
CDR3: CASSRIGTGGMDTEAFF
DNA: TGTGCCAGCAGCCGAATCGGGACAGGGGGGATGGACACTGAAGCTTTCTTT

J: TRBJ2-1
D: TRBD2
V: TRBV7-8
size: once
CDR3: CASSLGGTSGRNNEQFF
DNA: TGTGCCAGCAGCTTAGGAGGGACTAGCGGGAGAAACAATGAGCAGTTCTTC

J: TRBJ2-7
D: -
V: TRBV19
size: -
CDR3: CATPGTAFLEQYF
DNA: TGTGCCACCCCCGGGACCGCTTTTTTGGAGCAGTACTTC

J: TRBJ2-5
D: -
V: TRBV28
size: -
CDR3: CASSFKGTETQYF
DNA: TGTGCCAGCAGTTTCAAGGGAACCGAGACCCAGTACTTC

J: TRBJ2-7
D: TRBD1
V: TRBV4-3
size: -
CDR3: CASSQDQGTGFYEQYF
DNA: TGCGCCAGCAGCCAAGATCAGGGGACAGGGTTCTACGAGCAGTACTTC

J: TRBJ2-1
D: TRBD1
V: TRBV11-2
size: -
CDR3: CASSARTGARSEQFF
DNA: TGTGCCAGCAGCGCTAGGACAGGGGCTCGTAGCGAGCAGTTCTTC

J: TRBJ2-3
D: -
V: TRBV15
size: -
CDR3: CATSRESTDTQYF
DNA: TGTGCCACCAGCAGAGAAAGTACAGATACGCAGTATTTT

J: TRBJ2-1
D: -
V: TRBV2
size: -
CDR3: CASSTSNYNEQFF
DNA: TGTGCCAGCAGTACTAGCAACTACAATGAGCAGTTCTTC

J: TRBJ2-3
D: -
V: TRBV4-1
size: -
CDR3: CASSQEFDTQYF
DNA: TGCGCCAGCAGCCAAGAATTTGATACGCAGTATTTT

J: TRBJ2-1
D: -
V: TRBV9
size: -
CDR3: CASSVLGQQQFF
DNA: TGTGCCAGCAGCGTTCTGGGACAACAGCAGTTCTTC

J: TRBJ2-2
D: -
V: TRBV4-1
size: -
CDR3: CASSQEKVENTGELFF
DNA: TGCGCCAGCAGCCAAGAAAAGGTCGAGAACACCGGGGAGCTGTTTTTT

J: TRBJ2-5
D: TRBD2
V: TRBV7-9
size: -
CDR3: CASSLFTRGQETQYF
DNA: TGTGCCAGCAGCTTATTTACGCGGGGGCAAGAGACCCAGTACTTC

J: TRBJ2-3
D: -
V: TRBV7-8
size: -
CDR3: CASSLFGGGGTADTQYF
DNA: TGTGCCAGCAGCTTATTCGGGGGCGGGGGCACGGCAGATACGCAGTATTTT

J: TRBJ2-2
D: TRBD2
V: TRBV7-9
size: -
CDR3: CASSFTLAGLSGGELFF
DNA: TGTGCCAGCAGCTTCACCCTAGCGGGATTAAGCGGCGGGGAGCTGTTTTTT

J: TRBJ1-5
D: -
V: TRBV28
size: -
CDR3: CASSFEGEVIQPQHF
DNA: TGTGCCAGCAGTTTTGAGGGGGAGGTAATACAGCCCCAGCATTTT

J: TRBJ2-1
D: TRBD2
V: TRBV7-9
size: -
CDR3: CASSLAGGLAGDPYNEQFF
DNA: TGTGCCAGCAGCTTAGCTGGAGGTCTAGCGGGAGACCCCTACAATGAGCAGTTCTTC

J: TRBJ2-7
D: -
V: TRBV27
size: -
CDR3: CASSSRGTLYEQYF
DNA: TGTGCCAGCAGTTCACGCGGGACCCTGTACGAGCAGTACTTC

J: TRBJ2-1
D: TRBD2
V: TRBV27
size: -
CDR3: CASTPSGGEYYNEQFF
DNA: TGTGCCAGCACCCCATCCGGGGGGGAGTACTACAATGAGCAGTTCTTC

J: TRBJ1-4
D: -
V: TRBV2
size: -
CDR3: CASRITGVYEKLFF
DNA: TGTGCCAGCAGAATCACAGGAGTCTATGAAAAACTGTTTTTT

J: TRBJ2-1
D: -
V: TRBV7-9
size: -
CDR3: CASIKEGSGWVEQFF
DNA: TGTGCCAGCATCAAAGAGGGGAGCGGGTGGGTTGAGCAGTTCTTC

J: TRBJ2-3
D: -
V: TRBV9
size: -
CDR3: CASSGERNLLGTQYF
DNA: TGTGCCAGCAGCGGAGAGCGGAACCTTTTAGGGACGCAGTATTTT

J: TRBJ2-7
D: -
V: TRBV30
size: -
CDR3: CAWREAYEQYF
DNA: TGTGCCTGGAGGGAGGCCTACGAGCAGTACTTC